The TCR beta chain described here comes from a study of identical twins (dated by TCRdb to the mid-2010s). Background on the whole study: TCR alpha and beta repertoires from monozygotic twins, unrelated adults of various ages and cord blood were deep-sequenced to test whether fetal clonotypes persist. Replicate twin experiments were performed at different times using different library preparation protocols to rule out contamination.

Every donor was a healthy Caucasian. The twin cohort comprised three pairs of female monozygotic twins, all aged about 18 to 29 years. Peripheral blood mononuclear cells were used as the source from which RNA for TCR libraries was isolated. From the germline V gene, CDR1 is SGHRS and CDR2 is YFSETQ. The CDR3 numbers 18 residues from cysteine through phenylalanine. The entry retains the CDR3 DNA only, 54 bases that are in frame from base 1. Trimming leaves V shorter by 2 bases and J shorter by 7 bases, with the junction holding 9 bases beyond the gene matches. The library was produced with 5' RACE. The instrument given in TCRdb is Illumina HiSeq 2000. Template switching introduced a universal primer binding site; the final cDNA contained a unique molecular identifier, enabling accurate counting of TCR cDNA molecules. Specific primers in the conserved constant-segment region were used to synthesize first-strand cDNA for the TCR alpha and beta chains. To control for contamination, each cDNA library was double barcoded with a SMART-Mk sample barcode plus Illumina barcodes. Two successive PCR steps introduced TruSeq adapter sequences along with Illumina sample barcodes. TCR alpha and beta cDNA libraries were sequenced on the Illumina HiSeq platform with custom primers. In the source study's methods: MiGEC processed the raw reads to extract unique molecular identifiers, while MiXCR was used to determine the CDR3 positions. For each individual, recombination models were inferred using an EM algorithm with the repgenHMM and IGoR tools. The analysis of shared clonotypes was done with the tcR package in R, with sharing normalized by the product of cloneset sizes. Out-of-frame nonproductive sequences were analyzed to study raw recombination free of thymic and clonal selection effects. TCRdb reanalyzed the raw reads on its own, using fastp at Q25 for trimming and MiXCR for clone calling, and kept in-frame beta chains. Under each unique CDR3 protein, matching rows form one entry showing the most common genes and DNA. For this entry, the V and J calls and clone size follow TCRdb and not the study's own pipeline. The sample table lists hundreds of thousands of distinct CDR3 sequences, 8.6% of them with a count of one. 0.8% to 1% of the sample is taken by the ten largest.

In its sample, this clonotype was seen many times. Its antigen is not yet known. No base quality values were provided; no much bigger clone lies one nucleotide off. Points the paper makes about the study in general: Recombination models systematically underestimated out-of-frame TCR alpha sharing in monozygotic twins but agreed with sharing between unrelated individuals. Because the same donors could not be followed over many years, the conclusions depended on cross-sectional statistical analysis. Abundant cord blood beta clonotypes carried fewer insertions; young adult naive repertoires showed a weaker similar trend, while memory repertoires showed none. In beta out-of-frame sequences, excess twin sharing was weaker, because having fewer shared sequences lowered the signal-to-noise ratio. Zero-insertion analyses could be partly confounded by invariant T cells such as MAIT and iNKT, although diverse VJ usage argued against such confounding for most clonotypes. Compared with coincidental sharing between unrelated individuals, an excess of low generation-probability sequences was observed among out-of-frame TCR alpha sequences shared between twins.

These sequences were also reported in another study, on yellow fever vaccine responses in identical twins. Looking at the second paper: According to the authors, in identical twins the way T cells responded to vaccination appeared partly convergent and partly personalized. Focusing on identical twins, the study followed the T cell clones that responded to the vaccine, and did so with precision.

The sequence came from a woman younger than 35 in good health. Sequenced material: PBMCs. Recombination linked TRBV5-1 to TRBJ2-1; TRBD2 agrees with 16 junctional bases. The CDR3 amino acid sequence is: CASSFGTSGRASVNEQFF. The DNA is as follows: TGCGCCAGCAGCTTCGGGACTAGCGGGAGGGCCAGTGTGAATGAGCAGTTCTTC.